Presented here are 27 T cell receptor beta chains from one specimen sequenced in a study of cytomegalovirus exposure and HLA in healthy donors. PCR involved 60 Vbeta and 13 Jbeta primers. The table came from immunoSEQ multiplex PCR; TCRdb's copy has only in-frame clones and leaves some out. The sample records roughly 200,000 clones, about 84% being singletons. The source material was PBMCs. These receptors were collected from a woman in her twenties or thirties in good health and CMV-seropositive.

J is TRBJ2-7 and V is TRBV11-2; TRBD2 might be the D (7 bases). CDR1 is SGHAT and CDR2 is FQNNGV in the germline V gene. The CDR3 is made up of 17 amino acids. V gave up 5 bases and J gave up 4 bases, with 24 bases separating them. CDR3 sequence (DNA): TGTGCCAGCAGCCTCAAGGGGGGGGGACCTGCCCTGTACGAGCAGTACTTC. Protein: CASSLKGGGPALYEQYF.

This clone was seen only a few times. This sequence joins TRBV9 and TRBJ2-2; the D is unclear. This CDR3 has 12 residues. The V end was cut by 2 bases, the J end by 7 bases, with 6 bases between. Germline loops: CDR1 SGDLS, CDR2 YYNGEE. The CDR3 bases are TGTGCCAGCAGCGTCCCCGGCGGGGAGCTGTTTTTT. The encoded protein is CASSVPGGELFF.

The rearrangement uses TRBV28 and TRBJ2-7; 9 bases agree with TRBD1. The ends lost 3 bases at V and 3 bases at J; junction bases unmatched: 3. The CDR3 consists of 14 residues. Germline CDR1 is MDHEN and CDR2 is SYDVKM. CDR3 residues: CASSFLGQGYEQYF. The CDR3 DNA sequence: TGTGCCAGCAGTTTCCTGGGACAGGGCTACGAGCAGTACTTC. The full variable domain, with the rest looked up from reference TRBV28 and TRBJ2-7, is DVKVTQSSRYLVKRTGEKVFLECVQDMDHENMFWYRQDPGLGLRLIYFSYDVKMKEKGDIPEGYSVSREKKERFSLILESASTNQTSMYLCASSFLGQGYEQYFGPGTRLTVT.

About this clone itself: Its ends do not fully match the called genes, so a read error is possible. In nucleotides, the CDR3 is TGTGCCACCGGCCGGGACAGGGTCCATTTT. Residues: CATGRDRVHF. The V call is TRBV13, the J call TRBJ2-3, with 9 bases fitting TRBD1. The germline V gene has CDR1 PRHDT and CDR2 FYEKMQ (reference sequence). The CDR3 covers 10 residues.

V usage is TRBV5-5 and J usage is TRBJ2-3; D perhaps matches TRBD1 (6 bases). V was clipped by 4 bases and J by 4 bases, with 7 bases between them. Germline loops: CDR1 SGHKS, CDR2 YYEKEE (reference sequence). The CDR3 covers 12 residues. CDR3 DNA: TGTGCCAGCAGCCACAGGGCAGATACGCAGTATTTT. Translated, it gives CASSHRADTQYF.

This clone came up once. V is TRBV28 and J is TRBJ1-5; 7 positions agree with TRBD1. The V gene's germline CDR1 is MDHEN and CDR2 SYDVKM. V was clipped by 3 bases and J by 4 bases; unmatched bases: 3. CDR3 length: 14 residues. The CDR3 region is CASSFTGANQPQHF. For the CDR3, the DNA is TGTGCCAGCAGTTTCACAGGGGCGAATCAGCCCCAGCATTTT.

CDR3 protein: CAISQGQGGGQPQHF. CDR3 sequence (DNA): TGTGCCATCAGTCAAGGACAGGGAGGCGGTCAGCCCCAGCATTTT. This chain links TRBV10-3 with TRBJ1-5; 8 bases are shared with TRBD1. V lost 5 bases and J lost 6; bases outside the gene matches: 9. CDR1 and CDR2 from the germline V gene are ENHRY and SYGVKD. The CDR3 has 15 amino acids.

V and J are TRBV6-1 and TRBJ1-2, with TRBD1 matching over 7 bases. CDR1 and CDR2 from the germline V gene are MNHNS and SASEGT. V lost 2 bases and J lost 5; bases outside the gene matches: 5. The CDR3 covers 14 residues. This CDR3 reads CASSEPPGGYGYTF. The CDR3 coding sequence is TGTGCCAGCAGTGAACCTCCAGGGGGGTATGGCTACACCTTC.

The chain employs TRBV7-3 and TRBJ1-6; perhaps TRBD1 as D (6 bases). CDR1 is SGHTA, CDR2 FQGTGA, per germline. V was clipped by 2 bases and J by 7 bases, with 12 bases between them. The CDR3 extends over 15 amino acids. CDR3 DNA: TGTGCCAGCAGCTTATTGGGGACAACCAATTCACCCCTCCACTTT. This codes for CASSLLGTTNSPLHF.

The chain joins TRBV19 to TRBJ2-2, with a weak D call TRBD1 (5 bases). CDR1 and CDR2 from the germline V gene are LNHDA and SQIVND (reference sequence). The CDR3 spans 16 residues. V was pared by 5 bases and J by 4 bases, with 17 bases between. The CDR3 bases are TGTGCCAGTAGTTCTCGGCAAGGGGATAGCACCGGGGAGCTGTTTTTT. Amino acids: CASSSRQGDSTGELFF.

On this clone: One junction end disagrees with the germline gene, perhaps due to a read error. The chain employs TRBV7-8 and TRBJ1-1; 7 nucleotides match TRBD1. Looked up from germline, CDR1 is SGHVS and CDR2 is FQNEAQ. This CDR3 has 15 residues. Here the CDR3 reads CASTLRGPLHTEAFF. CDR3 bases: TGTGCCAGCACCTTAAGGGGGCCTTTGCACACTGAAGCTTTCTTT.

The gene calls are TRBV13 and TRBJ2-1; 15 positions match TRBD2. After removal of 5 bases from V and 7 bases from J, the junction contained 3 bases not matched to a gene. This CDR3 is 15 amino acids long. In germline, CDR1 is PRHDT, CDR2 FYEKMQ (reference sequence). The CDR3 DNA reads TGTGCCAGCAGCCGCGGACTAGCGGGAGGGAATGAGCAGTTCTTC. Its protein is CASSRGLAGGNEQFF.

The chain carries TRBV4-1 and TRBJ2-4, with D perhaps matching TRBD1 (5 bases). This CDR3 has 17 amino acids. Trimming shortened V by 2 bases and J by 1 base, and 15 bases separated the two germline ends. Germline assignment: CDR1 MGHRA and CDR2 YSYEKL. The CDR3 sequence: CASSQLVGQPAKNIQYF. The DNA of the CDR3 is TGCGCCAGCAGCCAACTGGTGGGGCAGCCGGCCAAAAACATTCAGTACTTC.

This chain uses TRBV29-1 with TRBJ1-1; a weak D match, TRBD1 (5 bases). Deletions cut 0 bases from V and 12 bases from J, with 14 bases between. CDR1 is SQVTM, CDR2 ANQGSEA, per germline. CDR3 length equals 12 residues. The CDR3 DNA sequence: TGCAGCGTTGAAGAGGCAGGGTCGATGCCTTTCTTT. The encoded protein is CSVEEAGSMPFF.

The genes are TRBV7-2 and TRBJ1-1, with D possibly being TRBD1 (5 bases). Germline V lookup: CDR1 SGHTA, CDR2 FQGNSA. Between the trimmed V and J ends, which lost 4 bases and 4 bases, there was a span of 16 bases. The CDR3 has 15 residues. The CDR3 is CASSSGGAAGTEAFF. The CDR3 DNA follows: TGTGCCAGCAGCTCTGGCGGGGCTGCGGGCACTGAAGCTTTCTTT.

The V gene is TRBV19, the J gene TRBJ2-3; 9 bases fit TRBD2. The CDR3 covers 16 residues. Germline V gene data show CDR1 as LNHDA and CDR2 as SQIVND (reference sequence). The V gene end was trimmed by 6 bases and the J gene end by 5 bases; junction bases not matched to a gene: 12. CDR3 sequence: CASRGGPGLARDTQYF. CDR3 DNA sequence: TGTGCCAGTAGGGGGGGTCCGGGACTAGCACGAGATACGCAGTATTTT. Complete variable domain (other parts from reference TRBV19 and TRBJ2-3): DGGITQSPKYLFRKEGQNVTLSCEQNLNHDAMYWYRQDPGQGLRLIYYSQIVNDFQKGDIAEGYSVSREKKESFPLTVTSAQKNPTAFYLCASRGGPGLARDTQYFGPGTRLTVL.

There are a few counts of this clone. The V and J genes are TRBV6-6 and TRBJ2-7, with 7 bases lining up with TRBD2. The CDR3 totals 15 residues. Germline values: CDR1 MNHNY, CDR2 SVGAGI (reference sequence). V was clipped by 7 bases and J by 9 bases; unmatched bases: 18. CDR3 bases: TGTGCCAGCACCCAAGATCGGACTAGTTCATCAGTGCAGTACTTC. This sequence encodes CASTQDRTSSSVQYF.

This clone was seen just once. The chain uses TRBV19 and TRBJ2-2; D might be TRBD1 (6 bases). This CDR3 has 15 residues. CDR1 LNHDA and CDR2 SQIVND come from the germline V gene (reference sequence). V shed 4 bases and J shed 1 base, with 10 bases lying between them. The CDR3 bases are TGTGCCAGTAGTAGGTCAGGGGTGAACACCGGGGAGCTGTTTTTT. Protein sequence: CASSRSGVNTGELFF.

This rearrangement joins TRBV30 to TRBJ1-5; D remains ambiguous. CDR3 size: 13 residues. Trimming stripped 0 bases from V and 5 bases from J, with 8 bases between. CDR1 GTSNPN and CDR2 SVGIG come from the germline V gene (reference sequence). The CDR3 spells CAWSVVPDQPQHF. The CDR3, as DNA: TGTGCCTGGAGTGTAGTTCCGGATCAGCCCCAGCATTTT. Full variable domain (remainder filled in from reference TRBV30 and TRBJ1-5): SQTIHQWPATLVQPVGSPLSLECTVEGTSNPNLYWYRQAAGRGLQLLFYSVGIGQISSEVPQNLSASRPQDRQFILSSKKLLLSDSGFYLCAWSVVPDQPQHFGDGTRLSIL.

V gene TRBV11-2 combines with J gene TRBJ1-3, with D unresolved. CDR3 length: 15 residues. V lost 11 bases and J lost 0, with 17 bases in between. Germline values: CDR1 SGHAT, CDR2 FQNNGV. CDR3 residues: CAVRGPLDSGNTIYF. The CDR3 DNA sequence: TGTGCCGTTCGAGGTCCCCTAGACTCTGGAAACACCATATATTTT.

This clone was seen a single time. The chain couples TRBV19 to TRBJ2-3, with 9 bases aligning to TRBD2. Trimming at V came to 6 bases and at J to 3 bases, leaving 7 bases not matched to a gene. CDR1 is LNHDA and CDR2 is SQIVND in the germline V gene (reference sequence). The CDR3 has 15 residues. CDR3: CASSLGSGGTDTQYF. CDR3 sequence (DNA): TGTGCCAGTAGCCTTGGTAGCGGGGGAACAGATACGCAGTATTTT. The full variable domain, in which reference TRBV19 and TRBJ2-3 provide the parts outside the CDR3, is DGGITQSPKYLFRKEGQNVTLSCEQNLNHDAMYWYRQDPGQGLRLIYYSQIVNDFQKGDIAEGYSVSREKKESFPLTVTSAQKNPTAFYLCASSLGSGGTDTQYFGPGTRLTVL.

This chain links TRBV28 with TRBJ1-5; possible D gene TRBD1, 6 bases. The CDR3 is 16 amino acids. With 6 bases removed from V and 0 bases from J, the gap between germline ends came to 15 bases. CDR1 MDHEN and CDR2 SYDVKM come from the germline V gene. The CDR3 DNA reads TGTGCCAGCAGACCAACAGGGCACCATAGCAATCAGCCCCAGCATTTT. Protein sequence: CASRPTGHHSNQPQHF.

This chain joins TRBV7-2 and TRBJ2-5; D not resolved. There are 12 residues in the CDR3. The V end was cut by 5 bases, the J end by 5 bases, with 9 bases between. CDR1 and CDR2 (germline): SGHTA, FQGNSA. CDR3 sequence: CASSHLEETQYF. CDR3 DNA sequence: TGTGCCAGCAGCCACCTCGAGGAGACCCAGTACTTC.

This sequence joins TRBV21-1 and TRBJ1-1. TRBV21-1 is annotated as a pseudogene. CDR3 length equals 18 residues. The CDR3 coding sequence is TGTGCCAGCAGCAAAGAGGGGAGGGCAGGGAGAGGAATCACTGAAGCTTTCTTT. This sequence encodes CASSKEGRAGRGITEAFF.

The chain carries TRBV5-4 and TRBJ2-5, with D unclear. The germline gives CDR1 SGHNT, CDR2 YYREEE (reference sequence). The CDR3 spans 13 residues. V lost 0 bases, J lost 4 bases, and 7 bases lay in between. CDR3: CASSLVARETQYF. DNA for the CDR3: TGTGCCAGCAGCTTGGTGGCCCGAGAGACCCAGTACTTC.

This rearrangement joins TRBV25-1 to TRBJ2-4, with D perhaps TRBD1 (5 bases). Trimming removed 1 base at V and 10 bases at J, with 17 bases between. The germline V gene encodes CDR1 MGHDK and CDR2 SYGVNS. The CDR3 extends over 15 amino acids. CDR3 amino acids: CASSEWGLRTNIQYF. In nucleotides, the CDR3 is TGTGCCAGCAGTGAATGGGGCCTACGGACAAATATTCAGTACTTC.

The rearrangement uses TRBV30 and TRBJ2-3; 9 nucleotides align to TRBD2. The length of the CDR3 is 16 residues. Germline CDR1 GTSNPN, CDR2 SVGIG (reference sequence). V was clipped by 6 bases and J by 2 bases; unmatched bases: 12. CDR3 amino acids: CACPPARTSDTDTQYF. The CDR3 DNA reads TGTGCCTGTCCCCCCGCGCGGACTAGCGACACAGATACGCAGTATTTT.